What follows describes a single T cell receptor beta chain. Its antigen has not been determined. It has no much larger one-base neighbor in the sample; base qualities were not kept. Receptors were amplified or captured by the immunoSEQ multiplex PCR assay. The multiplex PCR relied on a mix of 60 forward primers for TCR Vbeta segments and 13 reverse primers for TCR Jbeta segments. Amplification of the CDR3 region of rearranged TCR beta genes was performed with a multiplex PCR assay on genomic DNA. On the Illumina HiSeq System, the amplified TCR beta libraries were sequenced as 87-base-pair reads. The original pipeline was this. Across the 700 or so repertoires, a later analysis counted roughly 84 million unique TCR beta chains, approximately 10 million of which were shared by at least two donors. To remove PCR and sequencing errors, raw reads were error-corrected and collapsed into unique sequences using a nearest-neighbor algorithm that merged closely related sequences. Alignment of CDR3 sequences to IMGT reference sequences was used to assign V, D and J gene segments. For a sequence to be retained, at least a six-nucleotide match to both a V gene segment and a J gene segment was required. Rearrangements were called productive when the CDR3 lacked stop codons and stayed in frame with V and J; all others were non-productive. CDR3 was defined by IMGT convention, running from the second conserved V-encoded cysteine to the conserved J-encoded phenylalanine. In an earlier analysis of approximately 590 of the donors, sequences lacking an unambiguous match to a single V gene segment were excluded. An earlier analysis of a few hundred of the donors called V segments functional above 56.7% productive rearrangements and segregating when the between-donor standard deviation exceeded 5%. A statistical classification framework was developed to diagnose cytomegalovirus status using the catalog of TCR beta chain sequences. In a later analysis, TCR nucleotide sequences were compared against IMGT/GENE-DB human TR gene sequences so that V and J genes could be assigned. Using the TCRdist pipeline, a later analysis assigned CDR3 sequences along with most-parsimonious VDJ recombination scenarios. In a later analysis, each TCR beta chain was defined by its CDR3 amino acid sequence together with its V-gene family, and reads without a unique V-gene family were excluded. To address suspected cross-contamination and a sequencing artifact, a later analysis removed 450 to 700 highly shared, low-generation-probability nucleotide sequences. In a later analysis, a clonal expansion index was calculated for each public chain from normalized within-repertoire ranks of inferred template counts. A later analysis computed generation probabilities with a VDJ recombination model fitted to out-of-frame rearrangements, and checked the results against IGoR. Hypergeometric tests were used in a later analysis to score TCR-TCR, TCR-HLA and TCR-CMV co-occurrence, with a repertoire-size bias correction applied to the TCR pairs. False discovery rates were estimated in a later analysis by permuting HLA or CMV assignments 20 times. In a later analysis, co-occurring TCRs were grouped using DBSCAN, with TCRdist sequence similarity added in when clustering inside HLA-allele-positive subsets. For co-occurrence clustering, repertoires with fewer than 30,000 or more than 120,000 public chains were excluded, along with several repertoires with anomalous nucleotide sharing. TCRdb re-hosts the immuneACCESS table, in-frame sequences only. Its copies lack some clones; in the studies checked, an unresolved V gene accounts for under half of them, and the cause for the rest is not known. The V and J calls and clone size were taken over from that table, and D and trimming were inferred from the DNA. The sample data list approximately 70,000 clones, and around two thirds of these were observed just once. More than 9.5% of the sample is in the top ten clones.

This sample stems from a study of cytomegalovirus exposure and HLA in healthy donors (dated by TCRdb to about 2017). For the study in its entirety: According to an earlier analysis of 450 to 650 of the donors, about 179 million T cells yielded 117 million unique TCR beta sequences and roughly 280 Gb of sequence data. An early release that covered around 590 HLA-typed donors contained about 300 gigabases of sequencing data and 75 million to 100 million unique TCR sequences. Of the roughly 390 genotyped donors, approximately 80% were placed in the genetic ancestry cluster associated with self-reported Caucasian donors. The study aimed to test whether cataloging public T cell receptors could reveal signatures of past pathogen exposure. The study used immunosequencing to profile the T cell repertoires of several hundred subjects and linked those repertoires to cytomegalovirus serostatus. In addition to the first cohort of 650 to 800 subjects, a separate validation cohort of about 120 different subjects was used. To predict cytomegalovirus infection status, the study brought together high-throughput TCR immunosequencing, statistical association of individual TCRs with disease status, and machine learning. To study patterns of TCR occurrence, a later analysis re-analyzed previously published TCR beta repertoires from around 700 donors and added high-resolution HLA genotyping. In the later analysis, no new phenotypic data were used to find candidate immune exposures; instead, reliance was placed on TCR beta sequences and their occurrence across donors. In an earlier analysis of over 550 of the donors, high-throughput TCR beta sequencing was used to judge whether each TCR beta V gene segment behaved as functional or pseudogenic. Donor age, sex, ethnicity and CMV serostatus were collected together with the repertoire data. A later genetic analysis took genome-wide SNP genotypes for about three fifths of the 666 donors and used that subset as a discovery cohort. All discovery cohort repertoires had been generated using a single sequencing platform. Both class I and class II loci were covered by HLA typing, at four-digit resolution. Typing coverage varied by locus: roughly 620-640 donors for A, B, C, DRB1 and DQB1; approximately 520 for DQA1; nearly 610 for DPA1; more than 450 for DPB1. Because of strong linkage in the cohort, roughly five DR-DQ haplotypes were treated as single units for association and clustering. Among about 400 genotyped donors of the cohort, an average of roughly 230,000 unique TCR beta nucleotide sequences was sequenced per donor, of which approximately 19% were non-productive.

As encoded in the germline V gene, CDR1 is ENHRY while CDR2 is SYGVKD. Its CDR3 holds 17 amino acids, cysteine through phenylalanine. Here the CDR3 DNA is all that survives: 51 bases in frame from base 1. V is cut back by 6 bases and J by 9 bases, with 14 bases in the junction unmatched. The cohort comprised fewer than 750 healthy bone marrow donors. Cohort members were all nominally healthy when sampled, although unrecorded immune exposures were likely present. Of the roughly 700 cohort members, around 290 had a positive CMV serostatus and about 400 had a negative one, while no CMV serostatus was recorded for the donor. Each donor provided a peripheral blood sample, and peripheral blood mononuclear cells were used for TCR beta sequencing. The Qiagen DNeasy Blood Extraction Kit was used to extract genomic DNA from the blood cell samples. The paper as a whole reports these results and caveats: The sequencing pipeline was judged likely to have produced a cluster of highly shared sequence variants as a technical artifact. Because HLA typing was missing for some donors at each locus, association tests included only the typed subset. The classifier was reported to diagnose cytomegalovirus status with high specificity and sensitivity in both the original cohort and the validation cohort. In vitro tests confirmed that a few of the cytomegalovirus-associated TCR beta chains recognize cytomegalovirus antigens. At a false discovery rate of 0.05, a later analysis linked 15,000 to 20,000 TCR beta sequences to specific HLA alleles. In a later analysis, several top co-occurrence clusters were reported to appear linked to parvovirus B19, influenza, CMV and Epstein-Barr virus. A later genetic analysis associated a missense DCLRE1C variant with V-gene and J-gene trimming of TCR beta chains, and an independent cohort replicated the association. An earlier analysis of approximately 570 of the donors showed that most TCR beta V segments appeared in productive rearrangements either about 87% or about 30% of the time, which broadly matched IMGT annotations. According to a later genetic analysis, donors in an Asian-associated ancestry cluster had fewer N-insertions in productive TCRs than the approximately 630-donor mean. The authors suggested that the approach could potentially be extended to other disease states and immunological phenotypes. When HLA alleles, especially DR and DQ, strongly co-occurred, attributing TCR associations to individual alleles was difficult. A further reported finding was that TCR beta sequences accurately predicted the HLA-A and HLA-B alleles for most subjects in the first cohort. Roughly uniform sequencing depth across donors was assumed in presence/absence analyses, although this assumption may not hold. In a later analysis, HLA-associated TCR beta chains showed more clonal expansion and lower generation probabilities than non-associated chains that were equally common. The study gave a list of under 200 TCR beta chains associated with cytomegalovirus. In this cohort, only TCR beta chains were sequenced, and detectable features were limited by the absence of alpha or paired-chain data. Because counts were too low, around 18 rarely observed V segments, including chromosome 9 orphons, were left out of the earlier analysis of a few hundred of the donors. In a later analysis, TCR association rates were found to vary across HLA loci, with the most associated TCRs seen for DRB1 alleles and the fewest for HLA-C alleles. Correlated functional status among segregating V segments might reflect linkage disequilibrium, but an unknown experimental factor could not be ruled out. In a later analysis, most CMV-associated TCR beta chains were found to appear HLA-restricted, with HLA associations seemingly driven largely by CMV exposure. CMV serostatus was the only immune exposure information available for the cohort. Because the 87-base-pair reads could not distinguish some IMGT-functional V segments, including TRBV6-2 and TRBV6-3, those segments were excluded. Across donors, most TCR sequences were observed very rarely, whereas some public TCRs were present in many individuals.

Material for sequencing was PBMCs. The chain was built from TRBV10-3 and TRBJ2-1; 13 central bases correspond to TRBD2. The TCR comes from a human donor in good health. The CDR3 here reads CAISAKGLAGKLGEQFF. The sequence in DNA is TGTGCCATCAGCGCTAAGGGACTAGCGGGAAAGTTGGGTGAGCAGTTCTTC.